Below, 5 T cell receptor beta chains from the same sample are listed, as sequenced in a study of memory CD4+ T cells and cytomegalovirus serostatus. The sort gate was single viable CD3+CD4+CD8-CD45RO+ cells for memory CD4+ T cells. The data were produced by immunoSEQ multiplex PCR, yet TCRdb's version contains in-frame clones alone and is incomplete. There are approximately 50,000 clones in the sample; around 78% occur only once, and 0.65% to 0.7% lies in the top ten. The sequenced material came from memory CD4+ T cells from blood. The origin of the receptors is an adult in good health and CMV-seronegative.

V gene TRBV10-1 combines with J gene TRBJ2-7, with D tentatively TRBD1 (5 bases). The germline gives CDR1 WNHNN, CDR2 SYGVQD (reference sequence). Trimming shortened V by 3 bases and J by 5 bases, and 8 bases separated the two germline ends. The CDR3 spans 12 residues. CDR3 in amino acids: CASSDRVDEQYF. In nucleotides, the CDR3 is TGCGCCAGCAGTGACAGGGTGGACGAGCAGTACTTC.

The rearrangement joins TRBV9 to TRBJ2-2; 9 nucleotides align to TRBD2. The CDR3 spans 15 residues. V trimming: 5 bases; J trimming: 7 bases; junction bases outside the gene matches: 9. Germline V gene lookup returns CDR1 SGDLS and CDR2 YYNGEE. In DNA, the CDR3 is TGTGCCAGCAGTCTAGCGGGAAAGAGGGGCGGGGAGCTGTTTTTT. Protein: CASSLAGKRGGELFF.

The CDR3 is CASSAIVGQGNTEAFF. As DNA, the CDR3 is TGTGCCAGCAGTGCGATAGTTGGACAAGGGAACACTGAAGCTTTCTTT. V and J are TRBV6-1 and TRBJ1-1, with TRBD1 as a possible D gene (5 bases). Trimming removed 4 bases at V and 1 base at J, with 16 bases between. CDR1 MNHNS and CDR2 SASEGT come from the germline V gene. The CDR3 contains 16 residues.

This chain links TRBV29-1 with TRBJ2-2; weak D call: TRBD1 (6 bases). Germline lookup yields CDR1 SQVTM and CDR2 ANQGSEA. The CDR3 contains 15 residues. The V end was cut by 3 bases, the J end by 2 bases, with 13 bases between. The CDR3 coding sequence is TGCAGCGTTGACATCGGCAGGGGTAACACCGGGGAGCTGTTTTTT. Translated, it gives CSVDIGRGNTGELFF.

The chain carries TRBV28 and TRBJ2-7, with TRBD2 matching 8 bases. CDR1 and CDR2 (germline): MDHEN, SYDVKM. The CDR3 sequence is 15 residues long. With 4 bases clipped from V and 6 bases from J, the junction kept 11 bases outside the gene matches. The CDR3 nucleotides are TGTGCCAGCAGTTCCACCGGGAGGGCCGGGGGCGAGCAGTACTTC. This codes for CASSSTGRAGGEQYF.